This TCR beta chain was recovered during a study of T cell responses to AZD1222 COVID-19 vaccine. The CDR3 loop spans 17 amino acids. Trimming cost V 1 base and J 2 bases, with 15 bases left between them. Germline assignment: CDR1 LGHDT and CDR2 YNNKEL (reference sequence). Repertoires were generated with immunoSEQ multiplex PCR, while TCRdb's copy carries only in-frame clones and drops some. Among roughly 120,000 clones listed, more than 70% were seen once. V is TRBV3-1 (or the pseudogene TRBV3-2) and J is TRBJ2-1, with unresolved D. The sample consisted of peripheral blood, taken 28 days after the second AZD1222 dose. This sequence originates from an adult who received the AZD1222 COVID-19 vaccine. Here the CDR3 reads CASSQVNVFIPYNEQFF. CDR3 coding DNA: TGTGCCAGCAGCCAAGTAAACGTCTTTATTCCCTACAATGAGCAGTTCTTC.